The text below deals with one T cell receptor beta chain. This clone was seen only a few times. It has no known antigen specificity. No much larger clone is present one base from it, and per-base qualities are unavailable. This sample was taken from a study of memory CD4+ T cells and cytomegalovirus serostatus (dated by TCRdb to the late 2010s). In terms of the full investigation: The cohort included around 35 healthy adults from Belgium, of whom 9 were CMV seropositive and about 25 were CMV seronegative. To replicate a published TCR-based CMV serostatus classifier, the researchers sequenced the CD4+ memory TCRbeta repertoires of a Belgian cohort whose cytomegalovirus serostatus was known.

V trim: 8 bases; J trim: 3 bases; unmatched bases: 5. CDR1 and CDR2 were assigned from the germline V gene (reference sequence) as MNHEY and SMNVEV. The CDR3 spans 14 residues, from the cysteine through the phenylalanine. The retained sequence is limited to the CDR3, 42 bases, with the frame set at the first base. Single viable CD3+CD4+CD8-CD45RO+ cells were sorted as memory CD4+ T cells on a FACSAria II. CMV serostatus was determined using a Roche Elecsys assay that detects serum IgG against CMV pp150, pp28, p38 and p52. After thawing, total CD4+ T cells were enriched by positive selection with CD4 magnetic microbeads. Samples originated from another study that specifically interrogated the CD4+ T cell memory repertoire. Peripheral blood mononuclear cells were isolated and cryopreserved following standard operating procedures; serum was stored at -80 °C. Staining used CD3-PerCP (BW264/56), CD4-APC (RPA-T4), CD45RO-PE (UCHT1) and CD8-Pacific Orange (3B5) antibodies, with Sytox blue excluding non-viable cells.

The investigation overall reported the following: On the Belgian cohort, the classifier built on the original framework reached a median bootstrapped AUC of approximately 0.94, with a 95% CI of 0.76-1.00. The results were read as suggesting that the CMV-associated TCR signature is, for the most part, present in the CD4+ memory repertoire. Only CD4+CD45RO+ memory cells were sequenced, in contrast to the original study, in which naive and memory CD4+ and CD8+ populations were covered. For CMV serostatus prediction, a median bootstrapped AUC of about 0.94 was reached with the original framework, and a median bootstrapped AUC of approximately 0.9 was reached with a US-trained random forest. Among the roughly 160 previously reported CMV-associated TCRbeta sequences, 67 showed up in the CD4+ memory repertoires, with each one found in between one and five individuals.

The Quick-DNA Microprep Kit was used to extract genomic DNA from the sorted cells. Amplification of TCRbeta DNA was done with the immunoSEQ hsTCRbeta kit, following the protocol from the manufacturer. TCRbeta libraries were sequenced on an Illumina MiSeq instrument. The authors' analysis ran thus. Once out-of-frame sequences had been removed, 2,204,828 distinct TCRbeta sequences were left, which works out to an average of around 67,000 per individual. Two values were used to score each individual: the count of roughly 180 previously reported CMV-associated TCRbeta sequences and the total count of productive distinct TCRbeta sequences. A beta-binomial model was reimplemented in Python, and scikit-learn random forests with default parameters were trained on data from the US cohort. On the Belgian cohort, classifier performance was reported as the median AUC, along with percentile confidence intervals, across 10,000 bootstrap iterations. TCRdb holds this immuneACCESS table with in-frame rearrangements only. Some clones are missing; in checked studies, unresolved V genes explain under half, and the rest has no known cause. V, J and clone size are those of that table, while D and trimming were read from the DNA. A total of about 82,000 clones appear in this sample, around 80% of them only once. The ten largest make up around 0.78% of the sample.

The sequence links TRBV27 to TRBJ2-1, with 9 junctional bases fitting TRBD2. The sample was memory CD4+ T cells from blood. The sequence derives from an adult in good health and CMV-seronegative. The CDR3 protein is CASQRLADYNEQFF. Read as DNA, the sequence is TGTGCCAGCCAGAGACTAGCGGACTACAATGAGCAGTTCTTC.